This T cell receptor beta chain was recovered during a study of T cell repertoires in cytomegalovirus infection. Study-level information: It can be stated that public TCR beta signatures indicated CMV infection as well as a matching HLA type. General observations from the study: Identification of carriers of CMV plus the relevant HLA was achieved through cumulative public TCR beta family frequency.

MiXCR, applied by TCRdb to the reads, yields one record per CDR3 protein. The sample holds over 150,000 distinct CDR3 sequences, 14% seen once. This clonotype came up many times. Its target is unknown. CDR3 size: 13 residues. V shed 3 bases and J 6 bases; nucleotides not matched to a gene: 8. The V gene's germline CDR1 is DFQATT and CDR2 SNEGSKA (reference sequence). The chain combines TRBV20-1 with TRBJ2-7, with 7 bases fitting TRBD2. The source is a human donor in good health (CMV status not recorded). Some clones in this sample may be carry-over from other donors' samples. Sequencing was done on a sample of PBMCs. CDR3 residues: CSASGGKGREQYF. For the CDR3, the DNA is TGCAGTGCTAGCGGGGGGAAGGGACGCGAGCAGTACTTC.